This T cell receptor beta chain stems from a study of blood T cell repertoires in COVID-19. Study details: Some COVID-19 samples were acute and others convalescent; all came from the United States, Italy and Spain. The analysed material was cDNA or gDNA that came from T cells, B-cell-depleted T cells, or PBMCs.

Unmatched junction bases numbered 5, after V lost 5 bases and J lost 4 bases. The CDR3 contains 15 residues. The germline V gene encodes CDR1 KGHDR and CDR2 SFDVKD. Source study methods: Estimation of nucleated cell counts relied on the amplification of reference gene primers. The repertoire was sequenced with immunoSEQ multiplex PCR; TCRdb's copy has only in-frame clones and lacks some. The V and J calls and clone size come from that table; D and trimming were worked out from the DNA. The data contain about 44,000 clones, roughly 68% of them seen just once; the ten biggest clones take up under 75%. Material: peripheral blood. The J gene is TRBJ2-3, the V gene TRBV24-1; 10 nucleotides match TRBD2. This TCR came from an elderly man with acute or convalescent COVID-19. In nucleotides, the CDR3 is TGTGCCACCAGTGCCTCTAGCGGGAGAGCAGATACGCAGTATTTT. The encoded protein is CATSASSGRADTQYF.